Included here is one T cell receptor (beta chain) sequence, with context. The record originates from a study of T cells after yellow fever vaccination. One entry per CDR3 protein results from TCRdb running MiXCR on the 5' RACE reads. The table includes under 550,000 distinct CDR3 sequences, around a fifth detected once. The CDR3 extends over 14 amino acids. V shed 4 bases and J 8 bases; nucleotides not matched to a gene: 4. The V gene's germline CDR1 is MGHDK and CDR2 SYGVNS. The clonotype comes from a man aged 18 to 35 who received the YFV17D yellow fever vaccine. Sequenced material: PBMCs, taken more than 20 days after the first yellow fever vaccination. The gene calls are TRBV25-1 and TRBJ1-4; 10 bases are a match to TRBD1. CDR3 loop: CASSGQGALEKLFF. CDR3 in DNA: TGTGCCAGCAGTGGACAGGGGGCGCTGGAAAAACTGTTTTTT.